The 7 T cell receptor beta chains reported below all come from one sample, sequenced in a study of cytomegalovirus exposure and HLA in healthy donors. 13 Jbeta primers and 60 Vbeta primers were used for the PCR. The data were produced by immunoSEQ multiplex PCR, yet TCRdb's version contains in-frame clones alone and is incomplete. This table holds about 140,000 clones, 75% found once. The sequenced sample was PBMCs. The receptors come from a man aged 40-50 years in good health and CMV-seronegative.

This clone showed up just a few times. The chain is built from TRBV18 and TRBJ2-3, with TRBD2 identical over 9 bases. The V segment lost 5 bases and the J segment 4 bases; nucleotides outside the gene matches: 4. The germline gives CDR1 KGHSH, CDR2 LQKENI. There are 14 residues in the CDR3. The CDR3: CASSLAGASDTQYF. In nucleotides, the CDR3 is TGTGCCAGCTCATTAGCGGGGGCGTCAGATACGCAGTATTTT.

This clone was picked up a small number of times. The chain carries TRBV11-3 and TRBJ2-1; 9 bases map to TRBD2. The V segment lost 4 bases and the J segment 0 bases; nucleotides outside the gene matches: 10. This CDR3 is 18 amino acids long. Looked up from germline, CDR1 is SGHNT and CDR2 is YENEEA. The CDR3 nucleotides read TGTGCCAGCAGCTCCCGAGCGGGGGGCTTAAGCTCCTACAATGAGCAGTTCTTC. Amino acid sequence: CASSSRAGGLSSYNEQFF.

This chain joins TRBV7-6 and TRBJ2-3; the match to TRBD1 covers 8 bases. With 0 bases clipped from V and 4 bases from J, the junction kept 6 bases outside the gene matches. Germline CDR1 is SGHVS and CDR2 is FNYEAQ. The CDR3 runs to 16 residues. CDR3 region: CASSLAPRGQADTQYF. The CDR3 DNA follows: TGTGCCAGCAGCTTAGCGCCCAGGGGGCAAGCAGATACGCAGTATTTT.

The V and J genes are TRBV28 and TRBJ2-1; 11 bases line up with TRBD2. The length of the CDR3 is 18 residues. After removal of 5 bases from V and 6 bases from J, the junction contained 15 bases not matched to a gene. Germline CDR1 MDHEN, CDR2 SYDVKM. The CDR3 is CASSLAGGRVGAFNEQFF. CDR3 sequence (DNA): TGTGCCAGCAGTCTAGCGGGGGGCCGGGTCGGCGCTTTCAATGAGCAGTTCTTC.

The CDR3 region has the DNA TGTGCCAGCAGCCAGACAGGGCCTAATGAAAAACTGTTTTTT. Translated, it gives CASSQTGPNEKLFF. The V call is TRBV9, the J call TRBJ1-4; TRBD1 agrees at 7 bases. Germline CDR1 reads SGDLS; CDR2 reads YYNGEE. CDR3 size: 14 residues. Losses at the gene ends were 4 bases for V and 3 bases for J; bases not matched to a gene: 3.

The chain carries TRBV7-9 and TRBJ1-5; 7 nucleotides line up with TRBD1. Germline trimming cut 1 base from V and 7 bases from J; bases unmatched to any gene: 10. There are 16 residues in the CDR3. Germline V gene lookup returns CDR1 SEHNR and CDR2 FQNEAQ (reference sequence). CDR3 amino acids: CASSLEAGGVEQPQHF. DNA of the CDR3: TGTGCCAGCAGCTTAGAGGCAGGGGGAGTGGAACAGCCCCAGCATTTT.

The V and J genes are TRBV7-9 and TRBJ2-6; no definite D call. V gave up 1 base and J gave up 0 bases, with 10 bases separating them. Germline CDR1 is SEHNR and CDR2 is FQNEAQ (reference sequence). The CDR3 is 17 residues long. The CDR3, as DNA: TGTGCCAGCAGCTTAGGTCCGGTAAGCTCTGGGGCCAACGTCCTGACTTTC. Translation gives CASSLGPVSSGANVLTF.